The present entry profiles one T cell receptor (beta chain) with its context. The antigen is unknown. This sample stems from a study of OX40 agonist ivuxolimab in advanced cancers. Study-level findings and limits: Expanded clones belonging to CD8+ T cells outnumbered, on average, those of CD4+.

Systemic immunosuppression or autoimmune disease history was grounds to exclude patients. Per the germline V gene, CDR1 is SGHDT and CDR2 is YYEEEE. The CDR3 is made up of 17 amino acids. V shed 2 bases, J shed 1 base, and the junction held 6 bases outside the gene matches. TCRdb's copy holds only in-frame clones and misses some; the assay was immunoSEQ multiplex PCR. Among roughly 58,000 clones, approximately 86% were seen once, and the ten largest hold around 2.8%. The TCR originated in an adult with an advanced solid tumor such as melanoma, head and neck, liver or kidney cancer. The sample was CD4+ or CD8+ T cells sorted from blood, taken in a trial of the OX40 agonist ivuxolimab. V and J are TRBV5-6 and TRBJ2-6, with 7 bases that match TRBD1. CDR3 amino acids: CASSFRGGASGANVLTF. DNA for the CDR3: TGTGCCAGCAGCTTCCGAGGGGGCGCTTCTGGGGCCAACGTCCTGACTTTC.